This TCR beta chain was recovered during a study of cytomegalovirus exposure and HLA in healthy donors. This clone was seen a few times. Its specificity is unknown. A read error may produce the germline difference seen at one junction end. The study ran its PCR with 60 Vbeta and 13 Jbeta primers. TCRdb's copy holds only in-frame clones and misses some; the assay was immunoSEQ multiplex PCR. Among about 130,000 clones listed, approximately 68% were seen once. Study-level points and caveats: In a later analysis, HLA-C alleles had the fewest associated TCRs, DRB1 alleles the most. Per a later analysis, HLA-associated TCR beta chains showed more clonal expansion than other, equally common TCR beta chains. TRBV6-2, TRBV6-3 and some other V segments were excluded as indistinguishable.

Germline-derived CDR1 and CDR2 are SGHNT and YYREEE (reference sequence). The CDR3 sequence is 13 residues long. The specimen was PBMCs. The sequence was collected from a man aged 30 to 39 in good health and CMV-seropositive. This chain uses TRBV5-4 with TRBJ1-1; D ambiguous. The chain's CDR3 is CASSSGGNAEAFF. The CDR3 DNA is TGTGCCAGCAGCTCCGGAGGGAACGCTGAAGCTTTCTTT.